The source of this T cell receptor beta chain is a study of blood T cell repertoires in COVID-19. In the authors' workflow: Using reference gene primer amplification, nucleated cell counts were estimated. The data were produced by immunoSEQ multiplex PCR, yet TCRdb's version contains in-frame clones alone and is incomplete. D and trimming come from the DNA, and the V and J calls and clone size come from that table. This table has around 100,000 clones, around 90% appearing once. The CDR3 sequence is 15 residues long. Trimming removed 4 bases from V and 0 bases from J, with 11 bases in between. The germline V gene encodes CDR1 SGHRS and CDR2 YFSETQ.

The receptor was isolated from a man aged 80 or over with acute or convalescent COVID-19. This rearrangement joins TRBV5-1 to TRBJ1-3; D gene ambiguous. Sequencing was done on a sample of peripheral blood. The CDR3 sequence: CASSTDFSSGNTIYF. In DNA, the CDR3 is TGCGCCAGCAGCACTGACTTCTCCTCTGGAAACACCATATATTTT. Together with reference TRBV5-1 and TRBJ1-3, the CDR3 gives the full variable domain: KAGVTQTPRYLIKTRGQQVTLSCSPISGHRSVSWYQQTPGQGLQFLFEYFSETQRNKGNFPGRFSGRQFSNSRSEMNVSTLELGDSALYLCASSTDFSSGNTIYFGEGSWLTVV.